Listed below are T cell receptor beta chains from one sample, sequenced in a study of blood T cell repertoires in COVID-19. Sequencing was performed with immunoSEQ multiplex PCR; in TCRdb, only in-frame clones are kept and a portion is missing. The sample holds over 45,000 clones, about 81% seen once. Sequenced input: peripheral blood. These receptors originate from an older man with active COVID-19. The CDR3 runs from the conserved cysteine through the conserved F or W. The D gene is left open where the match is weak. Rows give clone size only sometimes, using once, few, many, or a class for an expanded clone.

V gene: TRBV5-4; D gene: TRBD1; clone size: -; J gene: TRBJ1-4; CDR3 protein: CASSSGTGGEKLFF; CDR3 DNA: TGTGCCAGCAGCTCGGGGACAGGGGGTGAAAAACTGTTTTTT
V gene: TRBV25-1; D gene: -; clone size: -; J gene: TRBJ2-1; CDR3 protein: CASSALRQGGYNEQFF; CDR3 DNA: TGTGCCAGCAGTGCCCTTCGACAGGGAGGCTACAATGAGCAGTTCTTC
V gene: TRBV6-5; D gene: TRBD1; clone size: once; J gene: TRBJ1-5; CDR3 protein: CASYGKTGINQPQHF; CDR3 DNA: TGTGCCAGCTACGGGAAGACAGGGATCAATCAGCCCCAGCATTTT
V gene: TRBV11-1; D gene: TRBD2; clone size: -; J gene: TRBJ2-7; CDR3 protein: CASSYGLAGSYEQYF; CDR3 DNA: TGTGCCAGCAGCTACGGACTAGCGGGCTCCTACGAGCAGTACTTC
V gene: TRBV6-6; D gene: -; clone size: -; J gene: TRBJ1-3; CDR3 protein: CASSSRGGASGNTIYF; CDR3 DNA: TGTGCCAGCAGCAGCCGTGGGGGCGCTTCTGGAAACACCATATATTTT
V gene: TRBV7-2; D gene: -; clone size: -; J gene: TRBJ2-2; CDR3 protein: CASSPESNGELFF; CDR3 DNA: TGTGCCAGCAGCCCTGAGTCGAACGGGGAGCTGTTTTTT
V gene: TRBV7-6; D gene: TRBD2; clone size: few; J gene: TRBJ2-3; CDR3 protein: CASSPAVAGGTDTQYF; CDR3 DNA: TGTGCCAGCAGCCCCGCAGTGGCGGGAGGCACAGATACGCAGTATTTT
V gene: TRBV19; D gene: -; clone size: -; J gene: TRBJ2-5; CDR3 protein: CASSMSTSETQYF; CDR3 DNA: TGTGCCAGTAGTATGTCTACCTCGGAGACCCAGTACTTC
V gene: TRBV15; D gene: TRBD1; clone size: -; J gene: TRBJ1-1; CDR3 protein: CATSTRTGDRAFF; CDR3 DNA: TGTGCCACCAGCACCCGGACAGGGGACCGAGCTTTCTTT
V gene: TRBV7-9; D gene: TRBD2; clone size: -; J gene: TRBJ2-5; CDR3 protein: CASSQRGAETQYF; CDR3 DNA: TGTGCCAGCAGCCAGCGGGGGGCCGAGACCCAGTACTTC
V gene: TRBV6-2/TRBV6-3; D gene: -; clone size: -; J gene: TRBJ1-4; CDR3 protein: CASSDEQGRRGEKLFF; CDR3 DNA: TGTGCCAGCAGTGACGAACAGGGACGAAGAGGAGAAAAACTGTTTTTT
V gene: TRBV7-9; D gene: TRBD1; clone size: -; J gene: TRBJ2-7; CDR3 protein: CASSTNRGAPYEQYF; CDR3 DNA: TGTGCCAGCAGCACCAACAGGGGCGCCCCCTACGAGCAGTACTTC
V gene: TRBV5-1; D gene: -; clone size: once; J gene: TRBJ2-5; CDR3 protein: CASAPRARETQYF; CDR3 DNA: TGCGCCAGCGCCCCCCGAGCGAGGGAGACCCAGTACTTC
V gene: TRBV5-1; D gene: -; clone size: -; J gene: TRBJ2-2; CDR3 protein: CASSTQTGRTGELFF; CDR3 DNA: TGCGCCAGCAGCACCCAGACAGGTCGGACCGGGGAGCTGTTTTTT
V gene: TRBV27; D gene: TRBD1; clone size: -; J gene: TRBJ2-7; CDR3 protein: CASSDTGTGIHEQYF; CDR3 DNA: TGTGCCAGCAGTGACACCGGGACAGGGATCCACGAGCAGTACTTC
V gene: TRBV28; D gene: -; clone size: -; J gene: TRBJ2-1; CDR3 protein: CASSLEGVYNEQFF; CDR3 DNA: TGTGCCAGCAGTTTGGAGGGAGTCTACAATGAGCAGTTCTTC
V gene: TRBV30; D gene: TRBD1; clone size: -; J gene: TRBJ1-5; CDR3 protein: CAWSPTGGNQPQHF; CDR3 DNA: TGTGCCTGGAGTCCGACAGGGGGCAATCAGCCCCAGCATTTT
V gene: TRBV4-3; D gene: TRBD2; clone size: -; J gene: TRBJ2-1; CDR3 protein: CASSQEAGLAGETYNEQFF; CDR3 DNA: TGCGCCAGCAGCCAAGAAGCGGGACTAGCGGGAGAAACATACAATGAGCAGTTCTTC
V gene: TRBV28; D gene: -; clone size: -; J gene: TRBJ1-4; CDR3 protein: CASTPGNNEKLFF; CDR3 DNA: TGTGCTTCCACTCCAGGGAATAATGAAAAACTGTTTTTT
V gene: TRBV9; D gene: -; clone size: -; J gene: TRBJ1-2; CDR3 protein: CASSPRTKNYGYTF; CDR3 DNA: TGTGCCAGCAGCCCCCGGACAAAGAACTATGGCTACACCTTC
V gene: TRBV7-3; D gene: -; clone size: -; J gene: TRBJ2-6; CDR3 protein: CASSLVASGANVLTF; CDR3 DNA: TGTGCCAGCAGCTTAGTGGCCTCTGGGGCCAACGTCCTGACTTTC
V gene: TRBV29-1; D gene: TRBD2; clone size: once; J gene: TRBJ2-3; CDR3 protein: CSAYSGRAGDTQYF; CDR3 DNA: TGCAGCGCGTATAGCGGGAGGGCCGGAGATACGCAGTATTTT
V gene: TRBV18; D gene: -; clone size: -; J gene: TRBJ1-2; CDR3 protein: CASSPRWGDGYTF; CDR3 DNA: TGTGCCAGCTCACCACGCTGGGGGGATGGCTACACCTTC
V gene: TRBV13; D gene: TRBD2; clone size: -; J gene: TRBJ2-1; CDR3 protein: CASSETSGRSNSYNEQFF; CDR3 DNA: TGTGCCAGCAGCGAGACTAGCGGGAGGTCCAACTCCTACAATGAGCAGTTCTTC
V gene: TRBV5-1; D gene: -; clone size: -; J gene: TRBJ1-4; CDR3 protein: CASSRTERDEKLFF; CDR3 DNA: TGCGCCAGCAGCCGGACAGAAAGAGATGAAAAACTGTTTTTT
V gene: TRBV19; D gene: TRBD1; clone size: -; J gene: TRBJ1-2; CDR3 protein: CASSSTGTFYGYTF; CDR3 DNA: TGTGCCAGTAGCTCGACAGGGACTTTCTATGGCTACACCTTC
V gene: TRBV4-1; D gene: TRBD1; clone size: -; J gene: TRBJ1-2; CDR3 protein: CASSRNIGQDLYGYTF; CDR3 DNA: TGCGCCAGCAGCCGGAATATCGGACAGGATTTATATGGCTACACCTTC
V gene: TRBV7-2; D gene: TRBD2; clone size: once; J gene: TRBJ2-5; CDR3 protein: CASSLAGRGRGLAGGQETQYF; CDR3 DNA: TGTGCCAGCAGCTTAGCCGGCAGGGGGCGAGGGCTAGCGGGAGGGCAAGAGACCCAGTACTTC
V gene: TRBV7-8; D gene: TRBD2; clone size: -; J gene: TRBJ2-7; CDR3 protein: CASSPRAGGEYF; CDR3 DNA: TGTGCCAGCAGCCCACGAGCGGGGGGCGAGTACTTC
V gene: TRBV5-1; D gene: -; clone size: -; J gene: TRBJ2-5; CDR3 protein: CASSLSGTDGETQYF; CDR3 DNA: TGCGCCAGCAGCTTGTCCGGGACTGATGGGGAGACCCAGTACTTC
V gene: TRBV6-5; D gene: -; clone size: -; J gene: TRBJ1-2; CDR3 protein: CASSQAGGYTF; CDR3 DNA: TGTGCCAGCAGCCAAGCAGGGGGCTACACCTTC
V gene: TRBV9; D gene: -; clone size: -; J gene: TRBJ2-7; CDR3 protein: CASSVGQGGAAYEQYF; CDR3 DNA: TGTGCCAGCAGCGTGGGGCAGGGTGGGGCTGCCTACGAGCAGTACTTC
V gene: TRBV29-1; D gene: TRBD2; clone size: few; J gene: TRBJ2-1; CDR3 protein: CSGGLAGVVSNEQFF; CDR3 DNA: TGCAGCGGGGGACTAGCGGGAGTTGTATCCAATGAGCAGTTCTTC
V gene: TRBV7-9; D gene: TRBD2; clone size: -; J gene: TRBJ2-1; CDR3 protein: CASSLRTSAYNEQFF; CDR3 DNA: TGTGCCAGCAGCCTTAGGACTAGCGCCTACAATGAGCAGTTCTTC
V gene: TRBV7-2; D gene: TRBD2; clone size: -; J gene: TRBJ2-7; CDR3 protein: CASSPGLAGGEQYF; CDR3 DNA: TGTGCCAGCAGCCCAGGACTAGCGGGAGGCGAGCAGTACTTC
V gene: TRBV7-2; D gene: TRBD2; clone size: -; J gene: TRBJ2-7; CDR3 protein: CASSAEREKFHEQYF; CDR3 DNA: TGTGCCAGCAGCGCGGAGCGGGAGAAGTTCCACGAGCAGTACTTC
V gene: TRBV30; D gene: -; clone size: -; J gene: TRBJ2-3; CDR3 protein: CAWKGGRSTDTQYF; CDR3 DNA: TGTGCCTGGAAGGGGGGGCGATCCACAGATACGCAGTATTTT
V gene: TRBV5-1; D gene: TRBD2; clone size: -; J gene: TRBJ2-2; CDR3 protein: CARGDPRAKREASEITGELFF; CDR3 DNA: TGCGCCAGAGGAGACCCCAGAGCAAAGCGGGAGGCATCGGAAATCACCGGGGAGCTGTTTTTT
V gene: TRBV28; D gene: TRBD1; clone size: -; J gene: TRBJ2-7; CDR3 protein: CASSLAGQGAYEQYF; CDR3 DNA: TGTGCCAGCAGTTTAGCGGGACAGGGAGCGTACGAGCAGTACTTC
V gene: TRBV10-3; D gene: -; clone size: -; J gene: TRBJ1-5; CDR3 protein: CAISDREDQPQHF; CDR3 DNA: TGTGCCATCAGTGATCGGGAGGATCAGCCCCAGCATTTT
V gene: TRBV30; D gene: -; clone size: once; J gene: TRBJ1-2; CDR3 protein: CAWSVPGSHGYTF; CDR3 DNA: TGTGCCTGGAGTGTACCCGGGTCGCATGGCTACACCTTC
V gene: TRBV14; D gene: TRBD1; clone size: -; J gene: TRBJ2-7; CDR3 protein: CASSQAYRDRAYEQYF; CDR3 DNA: TGTGCCAGCAGCCAAGCCTACCGGGACAGGGCCTACGAGCAGTACTTC
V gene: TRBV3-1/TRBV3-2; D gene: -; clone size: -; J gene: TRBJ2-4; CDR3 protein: CASSQEGWRATNIQYF; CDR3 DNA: TGTGCCAGCAGCCAAGAAGGGTGGCGGGCAACTAACATTCAGTACTTC
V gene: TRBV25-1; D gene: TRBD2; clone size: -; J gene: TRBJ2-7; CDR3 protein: CASSDPGRAYEQYF; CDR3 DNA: TGTGCCAGCAGTGATCCAGGGAGGGCCTACGAGCAGTACTTC
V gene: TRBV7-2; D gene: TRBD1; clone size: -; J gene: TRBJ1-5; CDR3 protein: CASSPGQGMGSNQPQHF; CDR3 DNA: TGTGCCAGCAGCCCGGGACAGGGGATGGGAAGCAATCAGCCCCAGCATTTT
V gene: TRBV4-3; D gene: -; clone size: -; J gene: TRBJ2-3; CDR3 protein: CASSRAGHRSTDTQYF; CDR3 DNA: TGCGCCAGCAGCCGAGCAGGACACCGGAGCACAGATACGCAGTATTTT
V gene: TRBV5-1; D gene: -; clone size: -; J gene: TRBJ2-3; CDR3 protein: CASALGAGWSTDTQYF; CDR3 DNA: TGCGCCAGCGCCCTCGGAGCGGGTTGGAGCACAGATACGCAGTATTTT
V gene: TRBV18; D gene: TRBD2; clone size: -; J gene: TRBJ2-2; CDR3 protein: CASSPPGLAGGAGELFF; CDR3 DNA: TGTGCCAGCTCACCACCGGGACTAGCGGGAGGAGCCGGGGAGCTGTTTTTT
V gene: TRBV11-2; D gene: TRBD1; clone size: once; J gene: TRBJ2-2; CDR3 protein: CASIRQGAGTINTGELFF; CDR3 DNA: TGTGCCAGCATTAGACAGGGGGCCGGGACTATTAACACCGGGGAGCTGTTTTTT
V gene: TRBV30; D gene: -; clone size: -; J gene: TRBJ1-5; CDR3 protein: CAWRGHSNQPQHF; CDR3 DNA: TGTGCCTGGAGGGGACATAGCAATCAGCCCCAGCATTTT